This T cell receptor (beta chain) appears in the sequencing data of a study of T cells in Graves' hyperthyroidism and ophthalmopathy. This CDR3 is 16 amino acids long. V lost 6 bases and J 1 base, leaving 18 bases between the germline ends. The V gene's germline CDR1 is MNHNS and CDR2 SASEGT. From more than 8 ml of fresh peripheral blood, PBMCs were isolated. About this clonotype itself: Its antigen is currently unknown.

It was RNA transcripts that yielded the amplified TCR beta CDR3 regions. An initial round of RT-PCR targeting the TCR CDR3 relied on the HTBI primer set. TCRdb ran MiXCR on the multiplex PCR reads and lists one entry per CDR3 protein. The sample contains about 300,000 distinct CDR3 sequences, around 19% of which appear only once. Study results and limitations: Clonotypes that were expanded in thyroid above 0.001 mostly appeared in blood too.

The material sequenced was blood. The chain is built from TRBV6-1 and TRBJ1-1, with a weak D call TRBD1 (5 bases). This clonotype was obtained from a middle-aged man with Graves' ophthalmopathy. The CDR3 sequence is CASRGGIGARNTEAFF. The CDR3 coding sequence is TGTGCCAGCAGGGGGGGTATTGGGGCCCGGAACACTGAAGCTTTCTTT.